The rows below give T cell receptor beta chains drawn from one sample of a study of blood T cell repertoires in COVID-19. Repertoires were generated with immunoSEQ multiplex PCR, while TCRdb's copy carries only in-frame clones and drops some. The sample shows roughly 400,000 clones, approximately 87% of them seen only once. The material sequenced was PBMCs or T cells enriched from blood (not recorded which). The source is a woman in her forties or fifties who had recovered from COVID-19. The CDR3 runs from the conserved cysteine through the conserved F or W. Fields, in order: J gene, V gene, clone size, D gene, CDR3 protein, CDR3 DNA. A D gene is named only where the DNA matches it firmly. Some rows have no size entry. The others give once, few or many, or a class for an expanded clone.

TRBJ1-2,TRBV28,NA,TRBD1,CASSSGQGYGYTF,TGTGCCAGCAGTTCCGGACAGGGTTATGGCTACACCTTC
TRBJ1-2,TRBV20-1,many,TRBD1,CSASGQADYGYTF,TGCAGTGCTAGTGGACAGGCCGACTATGGCTACACCTTC
TRBJ1-1,TRBV7-2,NA,TRBD1,CASSLVTGSDTEAFF,TGTGCCAGCAGCTTAGTGACAGGGTCGGACACTGAAGCTTTCTTT
TRBJ1-1,TRBV7-9,few,TRBD1,CASSLPGGTEAFF,TGTGCCAGCAGCTTACCAGGGGGCACTGAAGCTTTCTTT
TRBJ2-5,TRBV9,NA,TRBD1,CASSVVGGTGGGETQYF,TGTGCCAGCAGCGTAGTTGGTGGGACAGGGGGCGGAGAGACCCAGTACTTC
TRBJ1-2,TRBV11-2,few,NA,CASSSFYGYTF,TGTGCCAGCAGCTCCTTCTATGGCTACACCTTC
TRBJ1-2,TRBV28,NA,TRBD1,CASSLRTGALYFYGYTF,TGTGCCAGCAGTTTAAGGACAGGGGCCTTGTACTTCTATGGCTACACCTTC
TRBJ1-3,TRBV2,NA,TRBD1,CASTGEGNTIYF,TGTGCATCGACAGGGGAAGGAAACACCATATATTTT
TRBJ1-3,TRBV6-1,NA,NA,CASSDYSPGWGNTIYF,TGTGCCAGCAGTGATTACAGTCCAGGTTGGGGAAACACCATATATTTT
TRBJ2-3,TRBV5-1,NA,TRBD2,CASSLNPGGMNPVAQYF,TGCGCCAGCAGCCTCAACCCGGGAGGCATGAACCCGGTAGCGCAGTATTTT
TRBJ2-7,TRBV18,NA,TRBD1,CASSRQGAAIGQYF,TGTGCCAGCTCACGACAGGGAGCGGCCATAGGGCAGTACTTC
TRBJ1-2,TRBV4-3,NA,TRBD1,CASSQVPTGVHGYTF,TGCGCCAGCAGCCAAGTGCCTACAGGGGTACATGGCTACACCTTC
TRBJ1-1,TRBV27,NA,NA,CASGPNTEAFF,TGTGCCAGCGGGCCTAACACTGAAGCTTTCTTT
TRBJ2-3,TRBV29-1,NA,TRBD2,CSVVWRGGRGTDTQYF,TGCAGCGTTGTATGGCGGGGGGGCCGCGGCACAGATACGCAGTATTTT
TRBJ1-6,TRBV6-2/TRBV6-3,NA,TRBD1,CASSTPGGQENSPLHF,TGTGCCAGCAGTACCCCGGGGGGACAGGAAAATTCACCCCTCCACTTT
TRBJ1-2,TRBV7-2,NA,NA,CASSFGGEANPGYTF,TGTGCCAGCAGCTTCGGAGGGGAGGCAAATCCAGGCTACACCTTC
TRBJ2-1,TRBV30,few,NA,CAWSVGLGAGAIFF,NA
TRBJ2-2,TRBV27,NA,NA,CARHKRRGQNTGELFF,TGTGCCAGACACAAGAGGAGGGGGCAGAACACCGGGGAGCTGTTTTTT
TRBJ1-1,TRBV7-2,NA,NA,CASSLSPGDTEAFF,TGTGCCAGCAGCTTGAGCCCGGGTGATACTGAAGCTTTCTTT
TRBJ1-1,TRBV6-5,NA,NA,CASNIGATNTEAFF,TGTGCCAGCAATATAGGGGCAACGAACACTGAAGCTTTCTTT
TRBJ2-1,TRBV11-2,NA,NA,CASSLVWSNEQFF,TGTGCCAGCAGCTTAGTGTGGAGCAATGAGCAGTTCTTC
TRBJ1-5,TRBV4-3,NA,NA,CASSPAGNQPQHF,TGCGCCAGCAGCCCGGCGGGCAATCAGCCCCAGCATTTT
TRBJ2-7,TRBV5-1,NA,TRBD1,CASRAGTGAGEQYF,TGCGCCAGCAGGGCCGGGACAGGGGCTGGCGAGCAGTACTTC
TRBJ2-7,TRBV5-4,NA,NA,CASSNQGNEQYF,TGTGCCAGCAGCAACCAGGGTAACGAGCAGTACTTC
TRBJ1-1,TRBV27,NA,TRBD1,CASSPGQANTEAFF,TGTGCCAGCAGTCCGGGACAGGCCAACACTGAAGCTTTCTTT
TRBJ1-5,TRBV6-5,NA,TRBD1,CASTGQGANQPQHF,TGTGCCAGCACGGGACAGGGGGCCAATCAGCCCCAGCATTTT
TRBJ1-2,TRBV5-3,NA,NA,CARSRTACGYTF,TGTGCCAGAAGCCGGACAGCCTGTGGCTACACCTTC
TRBJ1-2,TRBV7-2,NA,TRBD1,CASSHTGGAPYGYTF,TGTGCCAGCAGCCACACAGGGGGCGCTCCCTATGGCTACACCTTC
TRBJ1-2,TRBV5-1,NA,NA,CASSLDGTVYGYTF,TGCGCCAGCAGCTTGGATGGAACAGTTTATGGCTACACCTTC
TRBJ2-1,TRBV6-1,few,TRBD1,CASSEAPTGTVPYEQFF,TGTGCCAGCAGTGAAGCTCCTACCGGGACAGTCCCGTATGAGCAGTTCTTC
TRBJ1-1,TRBV29-1,NA,NA,CSVEHLGGYLNTEAFF,TGCAGCGTTGAACACCTAGGAGGTTACCTGAACACTGAAGCTTTCTTT
TRBJ2-5,TRBV9,NA,NA,CASSVGDNGGETQYF,TGTGCCAGCAGCGTAGGAGACAATGGAGGGGAGACCCAGTACTTC
TRBJ2-3,TRBV3-1/TRBV3-2,NA,TRBD2,CASSHYSGGATDTQYF,TGTGCCAGCAGCCATTATAGCGGGGGAGCCACAGATACGCAGTATTTT
TRBJ2-1,TRBV7-9,NA,TRBD2,CASSLVLAGTIYNEQFF,TGTGCCAGCAGCTTAGTACTAGCGGGCACTATCTACAATGAGCAGTTCTTC
TRBJ1-1,TRBV11-1,NA,NA,CASRYEAGGASGAFF,TGTGCCAGCAGATACGAGGCGGGGGGCGCGTCTGGAGCTTTCTTT
TRBJ2-7,TRBV4-1,once,TRBD1,CASSQDPTGEFYEQYF,TGCGCCAGCAGCCAGGACCCGACAGGGGAATTCTACGAGCAGTACTTC
TRBJ1-1,TRBV5-4,NA,NA,CASSLETAMNTEAFF,TGTGCCAGCTCTCTGGAGACAGCAATGAACACTGAAGCTTTCTTT
TRBJ1-2,TRBV19,NA,TRBD1,CASTTGTGYGYTF,TGTGCCAGTACGACCGGGACAGGGTATGGCTACACCTTC
TRBJ2-7,TRBV5-6,NA,TRBD1,CASSSRDREGIPYEQYF,TGTGCCAGCAGCTCGCGGGACAGGGAGGGGATTCCCTACGAGCAGTACTTC
TRBJ1-4,TRBV7-2,once,TRBD1,CAGSSPRTGTYEKLFF,TGTGCCGGCAGCTCCCCCCGGACAGGGACCTATGAAAAACTGTTTTTT
TRBJ1-4,TRBV13,NA,NA,CASSFRGAEEKLFF,TGTGCCAGCAGCTTCAGGGGTGCAGAGGAAAAACTGTTTTTT
TRBJ2-5,TRBV7-2,NA,TRBD1,CASSLRTGGSRETQYF,TGTGCCAGCAGCTTAAGGACAGGGGGCAGTCGGGAGACCCAGTACTTC
TRBJ2-7,TRBV30,NA,NA,CAWSLGVEQYF,TGTGCCTGGAGTCTGGGAGTCGAGCAGTACTTC
TRBJ1-6,TRBV5-5,once,NA,CASSLAQVSGYNSPLHF,TGTGCCAGCAGCTTGGCACAGGTGTCGGGTTATAATTCACCCCTCCACTTT
TRBJ2-1,TRBV24-1,NA,NA,CATSQGGRDNEQFF,TGTGCCACCTCCCAGGGGGGTCGGGACAATGAGCAGTTCTTC
TRBJ1-5,TRBV2,NA,TRBD1,CASRATGTSNQPQHF,TGTGCCAGCAGGGCGACAGGGACGAGCAATCAGCCCCAGCATTTT
TRBJ2-3,TRBV27,NA,NA,CASSFLSRADTQYF,TGTGCCAGCAGTTTTTTATCACGGGCAGATACGCAGTATTTT
TRBJ1-3,TRBV2,NA,NA,CASSRYSNSGNTIYF,TGTGCCAGCAGTAGGTACAGTAACTCTGGAAACACCATATATTTT
TRBJ1-2,TRBV2,NA,TRBD1,CASSVQGRGLSF,TGTGCCAGCAGTGTACAGGGCAGGGGGCTATCCTTC
TRBJ2-6,TRBV7-9,NA,NA,CASSTHGANVLTF,TGTGCCAGCAGCACTCACGGGGCCAACGTCCTGACTTTC
TRBJ1-2,TRBV12-3/TRBV12-4,NA,NA,CASSLDSNYGYTF,TGTGCCAGCAGTTTAGACAGCAACTATGGCTACACCTTC